This TCR beta chain was found in a study of T cell repertoires in cytomegalovirus infection. For the study at large: CMV infection together with matching HLA type was indicated by public TCR beta signatures.

In this sample, this clonotype turned up many times. Its antigen is undetermined. TCRdb passed the reads through MiXCR, listing each CDR3 protein once. The sample lists about 530,000 distinct CDR3 sequences; more than 25% were seen once. Points from the study as a whole: HLA-C-restricted, CMV-specific TCR beta clonotypes were dominant ex vivo. Summed frequency of public TCR beta families distinguished CMV carriers with the relevant HLA.

The clonotype comes from a human donor in good health (CMV status not recorded). Some clones in this sample may be carry-over from other donors' samples. The sequencing sample was made of PBMCs.

Written as DNA, the CDR3 is TGTGCCAGCAGCTTTGGGCAGCCACCTGACAGGCTGTTTTTT. Translation: CASSFGQPPDRLFF. V usage is TRBV7-2 and J usage is TRBJ1-4; perhaps TRBD1 as D (6 bases). The V end was cut by 3 bases, the J end by 14 bases, with 19 bases between. The CDR3 consists of 14 residues. CDR1 and CDR2 (germline): SGHTA, FQGNSA.